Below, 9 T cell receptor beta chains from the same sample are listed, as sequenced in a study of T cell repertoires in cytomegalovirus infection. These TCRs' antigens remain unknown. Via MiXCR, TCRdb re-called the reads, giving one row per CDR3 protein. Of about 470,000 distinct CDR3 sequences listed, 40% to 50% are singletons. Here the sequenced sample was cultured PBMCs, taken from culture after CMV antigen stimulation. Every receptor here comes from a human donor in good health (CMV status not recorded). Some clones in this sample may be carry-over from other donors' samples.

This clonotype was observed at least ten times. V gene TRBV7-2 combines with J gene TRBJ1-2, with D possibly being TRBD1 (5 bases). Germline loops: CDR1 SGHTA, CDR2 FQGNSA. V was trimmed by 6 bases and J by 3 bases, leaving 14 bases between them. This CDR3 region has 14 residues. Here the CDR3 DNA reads TGTGCCAGCAGTCCAACACAGGTACACTATGGCTACACCTTC. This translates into CASSPTQVHYGYTF.

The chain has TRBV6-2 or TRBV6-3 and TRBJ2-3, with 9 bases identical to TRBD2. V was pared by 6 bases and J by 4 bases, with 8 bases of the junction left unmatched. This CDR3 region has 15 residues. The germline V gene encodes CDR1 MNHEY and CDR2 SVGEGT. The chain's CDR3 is CASSRREGGADTQYF. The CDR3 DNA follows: TGTGCCAGCAGCCGGCGGGAGGGAGGCGCAGATACGCAGTATTTT.

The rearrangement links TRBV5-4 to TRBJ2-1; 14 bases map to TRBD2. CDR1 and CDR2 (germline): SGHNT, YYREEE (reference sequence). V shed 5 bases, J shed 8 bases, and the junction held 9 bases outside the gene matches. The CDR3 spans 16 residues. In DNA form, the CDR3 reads TGTGCCAGCAGAGCACCGGGACTAGCGGGAGAGGATGAGCAGTTCTTC. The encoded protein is CASRAPGLAGEDEQFF.

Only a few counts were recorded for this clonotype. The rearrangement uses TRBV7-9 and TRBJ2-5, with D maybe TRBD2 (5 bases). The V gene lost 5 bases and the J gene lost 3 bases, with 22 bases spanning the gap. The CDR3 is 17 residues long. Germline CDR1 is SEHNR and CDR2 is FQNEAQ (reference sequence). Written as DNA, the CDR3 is TGTGCCAGCAGCACACAACACCCCGGGAATCTCAAAGAGACCCAGTACTTC. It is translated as CASSTQHPGNLKETQYF.

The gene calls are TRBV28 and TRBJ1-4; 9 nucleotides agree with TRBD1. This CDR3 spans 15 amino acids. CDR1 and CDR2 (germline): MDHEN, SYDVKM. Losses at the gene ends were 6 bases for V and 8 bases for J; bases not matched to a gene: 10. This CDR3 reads CASSTPGQGQEKLFF. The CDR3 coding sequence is TGTGCCAGCAGCACGCCGGGACAGGGTCAAGAAAAACTGTTTTTT.

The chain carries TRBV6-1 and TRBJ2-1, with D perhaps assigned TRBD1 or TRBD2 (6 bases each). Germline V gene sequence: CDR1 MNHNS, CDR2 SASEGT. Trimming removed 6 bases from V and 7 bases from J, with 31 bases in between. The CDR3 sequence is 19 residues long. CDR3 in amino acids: CASSEWGSEGGGVENEQFF. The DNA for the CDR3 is TGTGCCAGCAGCGAATGGGGGTCAGAGGGGGGAGGAGTAGAGAATGAGCAGTTCTTC.

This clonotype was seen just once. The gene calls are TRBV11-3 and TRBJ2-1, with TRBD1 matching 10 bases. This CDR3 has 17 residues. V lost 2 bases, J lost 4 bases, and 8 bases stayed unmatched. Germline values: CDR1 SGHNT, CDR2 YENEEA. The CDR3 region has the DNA TGTGCCAGCAGCTTAACGGGGACAGGGGTGAGGTACAATGAGCAGTTCTTC. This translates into CASSLTGTGVRYNEQFF.

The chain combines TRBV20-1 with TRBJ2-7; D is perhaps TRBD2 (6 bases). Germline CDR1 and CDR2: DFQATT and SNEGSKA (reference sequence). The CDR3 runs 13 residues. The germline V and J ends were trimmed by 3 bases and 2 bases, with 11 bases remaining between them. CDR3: CSARMDYTYEQYF. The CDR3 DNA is TGCAGTGCTAGGATGGACTACACCTACGAGCAGTACTTC.

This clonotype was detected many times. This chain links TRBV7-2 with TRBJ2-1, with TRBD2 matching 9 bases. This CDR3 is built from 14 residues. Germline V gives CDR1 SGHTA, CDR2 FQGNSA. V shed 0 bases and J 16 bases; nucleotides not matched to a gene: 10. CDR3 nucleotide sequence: TGTGCCAGCAGCTTAGCGGGAGGCGGGGGGGTCTCCTTCTTC. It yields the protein CASSLAGGGGVSFF.